One TCR beta chain is described in this entry. What it recognizes is unknown. The data originate from a study of cytomegalovirus exposure and HLA in healthy donors. Use of 60 Vbeta and 13 Jbeta primers characterized the PCR. Only in-frame clones appear in the TCRdb table, and some are missing; sequencing was by immunoSEQ multiplex PCR. The sample contains 98,000 or so clones, 75% to 80% of which appear only once. Study-wide findings and caveats: Analysis performed later found roughly 17,000 TCR beta sequences associated with HLA alleles at 0.05 false discovery rate. Donors belonging to an Asian-associated ancestry cluster reportedly showed fewer N-insertions in productive TCRs than the 666-donor mean, according to what a later analysis found.

This TCR derives from a man in his fifties or sixties in good health and CMV-seropositive. The sample was PBMCs.

For the CDR3, the DNA is TGTGCCAGCAGCTTAGGGGACAGGAGGCGGGAAGAGACCCAGTACTTC. The encoded protein is CASSLGDRRREETQYF. The rearrangement links TRBV7-8 to TRBJ2-5, with TRBD1 matching over 8 bases. The V gene's germline CDR1 is SGHVS and CDR2 FQNEAQ. J lost 3 bases, V lost 1 base, and 7 bases had no gene match. The CDR3 spans 16 residues.